This TCR beta chain was retrieved from a study of shared clonotypes between healthy human individuals. Only in-frame clones appear in the TCRdb table, and some are missing; sequencing was by immunoSEQ multiplex PCR. Of fewer than 850,000 clones in the sample, 80% to 95% were seen once. Pooled CD45RO+ cells and CCR7-negative CD45RA+ TemRA cells made up CD8 memory. On this clone: No antigen is known for it.

Study conclusions and caveats: The study's rarefaction showed incomplete sorted-subset sequencing despite large depth.

The TCR sequence derives from a man aged 18 to 29 in good health. Some clones in this sample may be carry-over from other donors' samples. Sequencing input: memory CD8+ T cells from PBMCs. Stated subset: CD45RO+ cells pooled with CCR7-negative TemRA cells.

The CDR3 DNA reads TGTGCCAGCAGTTTATGGACAGGGCCCAATGAGCAGTTCTTC. Translating it yields CASSLWTGPNEQFF. This chain joins TRBV27 and TRBJ2-1; 8 nucleotides align to TRBD1. CDR3 length: 14 amino acids. Germline V gene sequence: CDR1 MNHEY, CDR2 SMNVEV (reference sequence). V was clipped by 1 base and J by 6 bases; unmatched bases: 2.